The 26 T cell receptor beta chains below all came from one sample that was sequenced in a study of blood T cells in healthy people across ages. The use of a sample-barcoded 5' primer and a J-beta primer mix characterized a second PCR of about 7 to 12 cycles. TCRdb processed the 5' RACE reads anew with MiXCR; each CDR3 protein has one entry. The table lists just under 750,000 distinct CDR3 sequences, approximately 22% of them singletons. Material: blood. These receptors were taken from a man in his 70s in good health.

V usage is TRBV12-3 or TRBV12-4 and J usage is TRBJ2-1, with D possibly called TRBD1 or TRBD2 (5 bases each). Trimming took 5 bases from V and 0 from J, leaving 11 bases between them. The CDR3 extends over 15 amino acids. This CDR3 is CASSRGARSYNEQFF. The CDR3, as DNA: TGTGCCAGCAGTAGAGGGGCCCGCTCCTACAATGAGCAGTTCTTC.

This chain uses TRBV7-2 with TRBJ1-1, with 8 bases identical to TRBD1. V lost 6 bases, J lost 6 bases, and 12 bases stayed unmatched. Germline V CDR1 and CDR2: SGHTA, FQGNSA. This CDR3 has 15 amino acids. CDR3 region: CASSQMAGGAAEAFF. The DNA for the CDR3 is TGTGCCAGCAGTCAAATGGCAGGGGGCGCCGCTGAAGCTTTCTTT.

The CDR3 nucleotides read TGTGCCAGCAGCTTCGGACTGCCGGGGAGGGAGACCCAGTACTTC. Residues: CASSFGLPGRETQYF. The V call is TRBV11-2, the J call TRBJ2-1, with a possible D match to TRBD2 (6 bases). The DNA end favors TRBJ2-5, so the J call may be wrong. The germline CDR1 and CDR2 sequences are SGHAT and FQNNGV. The CDR3 is made up of 15 amino acids.

A few counts support this clonotype. The rearrangement uses TRBV4-1 and TRBJ1-2; D is uncertain. The CDR3 spans 14 residues. The germline CDR1 and CDR2 sequences are MGHRA and YSYEKL. Trimming left V 1 base short and J 2 bases short, with 8 bases between. DNA for the CDR3: TGCGCCAGCAGCCAAGGACTGCTCAACTATGGCTACACCTTC. It is translated as CASSQGLLNYGYTF.

The chain carries TRBV28 and TRBJ2-3; D possibly corresponds to TRBD1 (8 bases). V was trimmed by 3 bases and J by 6 bases, leaving 31 bases between them. Germline lookup yields CDR1 MDHEN and CDR2 SYDVKM. The CDR3 covers 20 residues. The CDR3 region has the DNA TGTGCCAGCAGTTTGGGCCCCGTCTTCGACAGGGGAGGGGGAAGGGATACGCAGTATTTT. Protein product: CASSLGPVFDRGGGRDTQYF.

This clonotype appeared a few times. The CDR3 DNA reads as TGTGCCAGCAGCTTGGAAGGTGGACAGGGGGCCTACGAGCAGTACTTC. Its protein is CASSLEGGQGAYEQYF. V usage is TRBV7-9 and J usage is TRBJ2-7; 10 nucleotides match TRBD1. Germline CDR1 and CDR2: SEHNR and FQNEAQ (reference sequence). After removal of 3 bases from V and 2 bases from J, the junction contained 7 bases not matched to a gene. The CDR3 runs 16 residues.

This clonotype appeared a few times. J is TRBJ1-1 and V is TRBV12-3 or TRBV12-4, with a possible D match to TRBD1 (6 bases). Trimming stripped 5 bases from V and 4 bases from J, with 14 bases between. This CDR3 is built from 14 residues. The CDR3 DNA sequence: TGTGCCAGCAGTCCCCAGGGGCGCGTCACTGAAGCTTTCTTT. This codes for CASSPQGRVTEAFF.

The rearrangement links TRBV12-3 or TRBV12-4 to TRBJ1-1; D remains ambiguous. The CDR3 loop spans 12 amino acids. The ends were cut back, 5 bases at V and 7 bases at J, with 11 bases in the middle. In DNA form, the CDR3 reads TGTGCCAGCAGTCTATGGACGTTTGAAGCTTTCTTT. This sequence encodes CASSLWTFEAFF.

This clonotype was seen a handful of times. V is TRBV7-9 and J is TRBJ2-3; 7 bases match TRBD2. Germline V CDR1 and CDR2: SEHNR, FQNEAQ (reference sequence). The CDR3 runs to 17 residues. With 5 bases clipped from V and 7 bases from J, the junction kept 18 bases outside the gene matches. The CDR3 DNA reads TGTGCCAGCAGCCCACCGGGAGGAATGACTAGTTCCAATACGCAGTATTTT. Translated, it gives CASSPPGGMTSSNTQYF.

The J gene is TRBJ2-5, the V gene TRBV2; no clear D gene. Germline values: CDR1 SNHLY, CDR2 FYNNEI. The CDR3 is made up of 14 amino acids. Trimming took 8 bases from V and 3 from J, leaving 16 bases between them. CDR3 coding DNA: TGTGCCAGCGGCCAGACAAGGTTGGAAGAGACCCAGTACTTC. It yields the protein CASGQTRLEETQYF.

The J gene is TRBJ1-4, the V gene TRBV13; maybe TRBD1 (6 bases). The V and J ends lost 0 bases and 6 bases respectively, with 14 bases between them. CDR1 and CDR2 from the germline V gene are PRHDT and FYEKMQ (reference sequence). CDR3 length: 16 residues. CDR3 sequence: CASSLGAGATDEKLFF. The CDR3, as DNA: TGTGCCAGCAGCTTAGGTGCAGGGGCTACGGATGAAAAACTGTTTTTT. Complete variable domain (other parts from reference TRBV13 and TRBJ1-4): AAGVIQSPRHLIKEKRETATLKCYPIPRHDTVYWYQQGPGQDPQFLISFYEKMQSDKGSIPDRFSAQQFSDYHSELNMSSLELGDSALYFCASSLGAGATDEKLFFGSGTQLSVL.

The V call is TRBV7-2, the J call TRBJ1-2, with D hard to call. The CDR3 length is 15 residues. V was trimmed by 5 bases and J by 0 bases, leaving 13 bases between them. Germline V gene lookup returns CDR1 SGHTA and CDR2 FQGNSA. The DNA for the CDR3 is TGTGCCAGCAGCGCCCCGCGAGACTCTAACTATGGCTACACCTTC. Amino acids: CASSAPRDSNYGYTF.

The J gene is TRBJ2-1, the V gene TRBV5-8, with TRBD2 as a possible D gene (6 bases). The V end lost 4 bases, the J end lost 2 bases, and 13 bases lay between the germline ends. Germline lookup yields CDR1 SGHTS and CDR2 YDEGEE. The CDR3 runs to 15 residues. For the CDR3, the DNA is TGTGCCAGCAGCGCCTCGGGCGGGACCTACAATGAGCAGTTCTTC. Its translation: CASSASGGTYNEQFF. Variable domain in full (rest from reference TRBV5-8 and TRBJ2-1): EAGVTQSPTHLIKTRGQQATLRCSPISGHTSVYWYQQALGLGLQFLLWYDEGEERNRGNFPPRFSGRQFPNYSSELNVNALELEDSALYLCASSASGGTYNEQFFGPGTRLTVL.

This clonotype was recorded only once. DNA of the CDR3: TGCGCCAGCAGCTTGGGCCCCAGGAGCGCAGACACAGATACGCAGTATTTT. It is translated as CASSLGPRSADTDTQYF. V usage is TRBV5-1 and J usage is TRBJ2-3; the D is unclear. V dropped 0 bases and J dropped 2 bases, with 16 bases sitting between them. The CDR3 length is 17 residues. The germline CDR1 and CDR2 sequences are SGHRS and YFSETQ.

This chain links TRBV4-2 with TRBJ1-2, with 12 positions matching TRBD1. CDR1 LGHNA and CDR2 YNFKEQ come from the germline V gene. V lost 0 bases and J lost 4; bases outside the gene matches: 6. CDR3 length: 17 amino acids. Here the CDR3 reads CASSQDPGTGGPYGYTF. DNA of the CDR3: TGTGCCAGCAGCCAAGATCCAGGGACAGGGGGCCCCTATGGCTACACCTTC.

This clonotype was counted between two and nine times. The chain links TRBV28 to TRBJ2-3; TRBD1 might be the D (5 bases). Germline CDR1 is MDHEN and CDR2 is SYDVKM. Trimming cost V 6 bases and J 0 bases, with 16 bases left between them. The CDR3 spans 16 residues. CDR3 residues: CASSLNWGRSTDTQYF. In DNA form, the CDR3 reads TGTGCCAGCAGCCTGAATTGGGGCCGTAGCACAGATACGCAGTATTTT.

This clonotype was counted ten times or more. The V and J genes are TRBV20-1 and TRBJ2-7, with TRBD2 identical over 7 bases. The ends lost 5 bases at V and 0 bases at J; junction bases unmatched: 13. This CDR3 contains 16 residues. Germline CDR1 is DFQATT and CDR2 is SNEGSKA (reference sequence). The CDR3: CSALPPRGLYSYEQYF. The CDR3 DNA sequence: TGCAGTGCTCTCCCCCCCCGGGGACTATACTCCTACGAGCAGTACTTC.

This chain connects TRBV18 to TRBJ2-7; D remains ambiguous. The J call is doubtful: the DNA matches TRBJ2-5 better. Germline V lookup: CDR1 KGHSH, CDR2 LQKENI. The CDR3 has 13 amino acids. As DNA, the CDR3 is TGTGCCAGCTCAAATCAAGTCCGGGAGACCCAGTACTTC. This gives the protein CASSNQVRETQYF.

Worth noting for this clonotype: The junction departs from the called germline gene at one end, perhaps through a read error. V gene TRBV6-5 combines with J gene TRBJ1-2; TRBD1 agrees at 8 bases. The germline V gene encodes CDR1 MNHEY and CDR2 SVGAGI. The CDR3 extends over 15 amino acids. The CDR3 DNA reads as TGTGCCGGCAGTTACATCGGGACAGGCGGCTATGGCTACACCTTC. Protein sequence: CAGSYIGTGGYGYTF.

V and J are TRBV5-1 and TRBJ2-6, with a weak D call TRBD2 (5 bases). The CDR3 is made up of 17 amino acids. V was pared by 3 bases and J by 2 bases, with 15 bases between. CDR1 is SGHRS and CDR2 is YFSETQ in the germline V gene. The CDR3 sequence: CASSSGLAGPGANVLTF. The CDR3 DNA sequence: TGCGCCAGCAGCTCGGGATTAGCCGGGCCTGGGGCCAACGTCCTGACTTTC.

V and J are TRBV10-3 and TRBJ1-1; no clear D. The V gene's germline CDR1 is ENHRY and CDR2 SYGVKD. V was clipped by 4 bases and J by 1 base, with 13 bases between them. This CDR3 spans 15 amino acids. The CDR3 sequence: CAISVSLMGNTEAFF. The CDR3 nucleotides are TGTGCCATCAGTGTGAGCCTAATGGGGAACACTGAAGCTTTCTTT.

This clonotype occurred a few times. The chain has TRBV28 and TRBJ1-2; 8 bases are a match to TRBD1. This CDR3 has 16 amino acids. Looked up from germline, CDR1 is MDHEN and CDR2 is SYDVKM. J was trimmed by 5 bases and V by 3 bases; bases with no gene match: 11. DNA of the CDR3: TGTGCCAGCAGTTTTAACCCGCCGACAGGGGTGTATGGCTACACCTTC. It translates to CASSFNPPTGVYGYTF.

This clonotype was detected a few times. The chain links TRBV6-2 or TRBV6-3 to TRBJ2-2, with 10 bases matching TRBD2. Germline V lookup: CDR1 MNHEY, CDR2 SVGEGT. Germline trimming cut 7 bases from V and 2 bases from J; bases unmatched to any gene: 4. CDR3 length equals 15 residues. The CDR3 loop is CASKAGGPNTGELFF. DNA of the CDR3: TGTGCCAGCAAAGCGGGGGGGCCTAACACCGGGGAGCTGTTTTTT.

The chain is built from TRBV6-2 or TRBV6-3 and TRBJ2-1; either TRBD1 or TRBD2 may supply D (7 bases each). Germline lookup yields CDR1 MNHEY and CDR2 SVGEGT. Trimming left V 2 bases short and J 1 base short, with 12 bases between. The length of the CDR3 is 16 residues. The CDR3 reads CASSYGGDRSYNEQFF. CDR3 DNA sequence: TGTGCCAGCAGTTACGGGGGGGACAGATCCTACAATGAGCAGTTCTTC.

This chain joins TRBV6-6 and TRBJ2-5; no definite D call. Germline-derived CDR1 and CDR2 are MNHNY and SVGAGI (reference sequence). V was clipped by 2 bases and J by 1 base, with 5 bases between them. The CDR3 sequence is 13 residues long. DNA of the CDR3: TGTGCCAGCAGTTACGAAATCCAAGAGACCCAGTACTTC. Translation gives CASSYEIQETQYF.

This clonotype was seen only a few times. The V and J genes are TRBV4-3 and TRBJ1-2, with 7 bases lining up with TRBD1. The CDR3 length is 16 residues. V shed 0 bases and J 7 bases; nucleotides not matched to a gene: 11. Germline lookup yields CDR1 LGHNA and CDR2 YSLEER. In DNA form, the CDR3 reads TGCGCCAGCAGCCAAGACCGTTCCAGGGGGGTTTTTGGCTACACCTTC. Residues: CASSQDRSRGVFGYTF.